This TCR beta chain was profiled in a study of human versus mouse CDR3 diversity and MHC coevolution. Study-level results: On average, humans showed more CDR3 deletions and insertions than mice. Clonal inequality was lowest in two of the three human donors.

Libraries were prepared by immunoSEQ multiplex PCR; TCRdb keeps only in-frame clonotypes and omits some of them. Of about 81,000 clones in the sample, 93% were seen once. V shed 3 bases, J shed 6 bases, and the junction held 17 bases outside the gene matches. The CDR3 loop spans 18 amino acids. The V gene's germline CDR1 is SGHNT and CDR2 YYREEE (reference sequence). Of note for this clone: Its antigen is unidentified.

Sorting isolated naive CD4 T cells lacking CD45RO and expressing CD62L. The chain is built from TRBV5-4 and TRBJ2-3; the match to TRBD2 covers 9 bases. The receptor comes from a person between 30 and 69 years old in good health. Material: naive CD4+ T cells from blood. The subset: CD45RO-negative CD62L-positive naive CD4 T cells. The CDR3 is CASSSRATSGPGRDTQYF. The DNA of the CDR3 is TGTGCCAGCAGCTCTAGGGCGACTAGCGGCCCGGGGAGGGATACGCAGTATTTT.